This TCR beta chain stems from a study of blood T cell repertoires in COVID-19. For the study at large: Collection of acute and convalescent COVID-19 samples took place in the United States, Italy and Spain. Sources were T cells, B-cell-depleted T cells, or PBMCs; the material itself was cDNA or gDNA.

How the authors handled the data: Nucleated cell counts were estimated from reference gene primer amplification. TCRdb keeps only in-frame clones here, not all; method: immunoSEQ multiplex PCR. The DNA was the basis for D and trimming; V, J and clone size are from that table. The table includes a few hundred thousand clones, over 80% detected once. This CDR3 spans 21 amino acids. Germline CDR1 and CDR2: MNHEY and SVGEGT. The trim removed 2 bases at V and 2 bases at J, leaving 22 bases unmatched. The receptor comes from a man aged 60-69 years who had recovered from COVID-19. The rearrangement joins TRBV6-2 or TRBV6-3 to TRBJ2-3; TRBD2 matches 7 bases. The sequencing input was peripheral blood. CDR3 nucleotide sequence: TGTGCCAGCAGTTACAATAGAGAGCGGGATCCTACCTTAGGAAACACAGATACGCAGTATTTT. It yields the protein CASSYNRERDPTLGNTDTQYF.